This T cell receptor (beta chain) originates from a study of CD8 T cells in ankylosing spondylitis (dated by TCRdb to 2016 to 2017). Context from the whole study: To find TCR variants linked to disease, the study profiled T cell receptor beta repertoires in ankylosing spondylitis patients and healthy donors. Peripheral blood was sampled, and synovial fluid was additionally collected from ankylosing spondylitis patients. The full study cohort was made up of 25 to 30 ankylosing spondylitis patients and 108 healthy donors. What the authors observed across the whole study: Some TCR beta motif variants had previously been reported in synovial fluid and blood of reactive arthritis patients, which suggested common disease-initiation mechanisms. Blood from ankylosing spondylitis patients appeared to be characterized by a TCR beta motif composed of 7 to 9 highly homologous amino acid variants. According to the report, matched synovial fluid samples from ankylosing spondylitis patients were significantly enriched for the disease-linked clones. In peripheral blood, the disease-linked clones were found at relatively low frequencies and had a CD8+ phenotype.

This clonotype was detected a few times. No cognate antigen has been identified for it. No base quality values were provided; no much bigger clone lies one nucleotide off. Sequencer: Illumina HiSeq 2500. Quantitative 5'-RACE with molecular barcodes was used to prepare TCR beta libraries. The paper's processing steps were these. A new computational method, built on a probabilistic model of VDJ rearrangement, was used to identify disease-linked TCR variants. TCRdb handled the public reads itself, with Q25 trimming in fastp and clone calling in MiXCR, and kept productive beta chains. Here each entry gathers all rows of one CDR3 protein and keeps the most common genes and DNA. TCRdb, rather than the study authors, made the V and J calls. For this sample there are about 240,000 distinct CDR3 sequences; roughly 10% appear just once. Less than 7.5% of the sample rests with the top ten. In the germline V gene, CDR1 corresponds to SGHRS and CDR2 to YFSETQ. V and J are truncated by 5 bases and 6 bases respectively, leaving an intervening sequence of 20 bases. The CDR3 sequence holds 16 residues, the cysteine and phenylalanine included. CDR3 DNA only is kept here, 48 bases in frame from base 1.

Sequencing was carried out using blood, either unsorted or a sorted T cell fraction (not recorded which). This chain is built from TRBV5-1 and TRBJ2-2; the D gene is possibly TRBD2, with 6 bases matching. The TCR was taken from a male donor with ankylosing spondylitis or in good health (not recorded which). The CDR3 is CASSYGTGTSPGELFF. The nucleotide sequence is given as TGCGCCAGCAGTTATGGGACTGGGACCTCCCCCGGGGAGCTGTTTTTT.